This TCR beta chain was sequenced for a study of shared clonotypes between healthy human individuals. The overall study: Researchers drew samples from a couple of women and three men aged 18 to 49. The study, taken as a whole, reports: Among donors, clonotype sharing was expected to be affected by sequencing depth. Genetic and exposure-history diversity was limited by the small donor number. The study found lower generation probabilities in non-shared clonotypes than in those shared by all four donors.

Of note for this clone: Its antigen is as yet unknown.

Cells designated naive CD8 were CD45RO-negative and were positively selected for CCR7, with terminally differentiated effector memory CD45RA+ cells excluded. Only in-frame clones appear in the TCRdb table, and some are missing; sequencing was by immunoSEQ multiplex PCR. Found here are around 700,000 clones, about 91% of them singletons; the top ten hold 24%. CDR1 LGHNA and CDR2 YSLEER come from the germline V gene. This CDR3 region has 18 residues. The junction had 8 bases not matched to a gene; V was cut back by 0 bases and J by 5 bases. The sample comprised naive CD8+ T cells sorted from blood. The TCR comes from a man aged 25-40 years in good health. The V call is TRBV4-3, the J call TRBJ1-5; 12 bases map to TRBD1. This CDR3 is CASSQDLAGTGGHQPQHF. The CDR3 region has the DNA TGCGCCAGCAGCCAAGACTTGGCTGGGACAGGGGGCCATCAGCCCCAGCATTTT.